The 24 T cell receptor beta chains listed next were all sequenced from one sample in a study of regulatory T cells in long-lasting Graves disease. Specified time point: persistent/refractory GD, antithyroid drugs over 5 years with positive TRAb. From RNA extracted from PBMCs, the TCR library was made. Building the TCR beta libraries relied on iRepertoire HTBI primers, and CDR3 regions underwent Arm-PCR. TCRdb reprocessed the multiplex PCR reads via MiXCR and lists one record per CDR3 protein. The sample has roughly 400,000 distinct CDR3 sequences, around 23% seen once; the top ten hold 14%. Here the sequenced sample was peripheral blood mononuclear cells (PBMCs), taken when the disease was refractory, from a patient treated with antithyroid drugs. The receptors come from a female donor with Graves disease.

This clonotype has at least ten counts. The gene calls are TRBV15 and TRBJ2-2, with 7 bases that match TRBD1. CDR1 and CDR2 (germline): LNHNV, YYDKDF (reference sequence). Germline trimming cut 1 base from V and 5 bases from J; bases unmatched to any gene: 10. The CDR3 length is 17 residues. CDR3 loop: CATSRVGQGETTGELFF. DNA for the CDR3: TGTGCCACCAGCAGAGTAGGGCAGGGGGAAACGACCGGGGAGCTGTTTTTT.

This clonotype was recorded a few times. This chain joins TRBV7-9 and TRBJ1-1; D is possibly TRBD1 (5 bases). The length of the CDR3 is 14 residues. Trimming shortened V by 4 bases and J by 1 base, and 10 bases separated the two germline ends. CDR1 is SEHNR and CDR2 is FQNEAQ in the germline V gene (reference sequence). The CDR3, as DNA: TGTGCCAGCAGCTCGGACACGGGGAACACTGAAGCTTTCTTT. Protein product: CASSSDTGNTEAFF.

The chain has TRBV30 and TRBJ2-7; tentative D call: TRBD2 (7 bases). Trimming stripped 2 bases from V and 5 bases from J, with 13 bases between. The CDR3 loop spans 13 amino acids. Per germline, CDR1 GTSNPN and CDR2 SVGIG (reference sequence). CDR3 nucleotides: TGTGCCTGGAGTAGGGGGAGGGCCAACGAGCAGTACTTC. It yields the protein CAWSRGRANEQYF. The full variable domain, with the rest looked up from reference TRBV30 and TRBJ2-7, is SQTIHQWPATLVQPVGSPLSLECTVEGTSNPNLYWYRQAAGRGLQLLFYSVGIGQISSEVPQNLSASRPQDRQFILSSKKLLLSDSGFYLCAWSRGRANEQYFGPGTRLTVT.

A few counts support this clonotype. The gene calls are TRBV15 and TRBJ1-6, with D maybe TRBD1 (5 bases). Between the trimmed V and J ends, which lost 5 bases and 9 bases, there was a span of 20 bases. From germline, CDR1 is LNHNV and CDR2 YYDKDF (reference sequence). This CDR3 is 16 amino acids long. The CDR3 bases are TGTGCCACCAGCCCGCGGAGGACCGTCGGGACTTCACCCCTCCACTTT. Residues: CATSPRRTVGTSPLHF.

The chain uses TRBV13 and TRBJ2-7, with D tentatively TRBD1 or TRBD2 (5 bases each). The CDR3 contains 15 residues. Looked up from germline, CDR1 is PRHDT and CDR2 is FYEKMQ (reference sequence). Between the trimmed V and J ends, which lost 4 bases and 2 bases, there was a span of 15 bases. CDR3 bases: TGTGCCAGCAGCTACCGGGACCTCAAGACCTACGAGCAGTACTTC. It yields the protein CASSYRDLKTYEQYF. The entire variable domain, with the rest obtained from reference TRBV13 and TRBJ2-7, is as follows: AAGVIQSPRHLIKEKRETATLKCYPIPRHDTVYWYQQGPGQDPQFLISFYEKMQSDKGSIPDRFSAQQFSDYHSELNMSSLELGDSALYFCASSYRDLKTYEQYFGPGTRLTVT.

This chain links TRBV5-1 with TRBJ2-7, with TRBD2 as a possible D gene (5 bases). This CDR3 region has 13 residues. V was shortened by 6 bases and J by 0 bases, with 10 bases between the two germline ends. Germline loops: CDR1 SGHRS, CDR2 YFSETQ. CDR3 loop: CASTSGGSYEQYF. CDR3 DNA sequence: TGCGCCAGCACCTCTGGAGGCTCCTACGAGCAGTACTTC.

Ten or more counts support this clonotype. The chain couples TRBV12-3 or TRBV12-4 to TRBJ2-5; 7 bases map to TRBD2. V was clipped by 4 bases and J by 5 bases; unmatched bases: 19. The CDR3 is 18 amino acids. This CDR3 reads CASSWVSTSRISGETQYF. The CDR3 nucleotides are TGTGCCAGCAGTTGGGTGTCGACTAGCAGGATATCGGGGGAGACCCAGTACTTC.

This chain joins TRBV7-9 and TRBJ2-4, with 11 bases matching TRBD1. Germline trimming cut 5 bases from V and 8 bases from J; bases unmatched to any gene: 8. CDR1 and CDR2 from the germline V gene are SEHNR and FQNEAQ (reference sequence). This CDR3 region has 15 residues. The CDR3 bases are TGTGCCAGCAGCCCCGGACAGGGGGCTGAGGACATTCAGTACTTC. Translated, it gives CASSPGQGAEDIQYF.

Details on this clonotype: Being one base from a much bigger clone, this may be a read error. The V and J genes are TRBV28 and TRBJ1-4; TRBD1 agrees at 9 bases. The CDR3 is 15 residues long. Trimming cost V 2 bases and J 8 bases; bases outside gene matches: 6. CDR1 MDHEN and CDR2 SYDVKM come from the germline V gene. CDR3 in DNA: TGTGCCAGCAGTTTAGGAGTGACAGGGGGGGAAAAACTGTTTTTT. Its translation: CASSLGVTGGEKLFF.

This rearrangement joins TRBV15 to TRBJ2-3; the D is unclear. The CDR3 covers 14 residues. With 1 base removed from V and 2 bases from J, the gap between germline ends came to 7 bases. Germline V gene sequence: CDR1 LNHNV, CDR2 YYDKDF (reference sequence). The CDR3 is CATSRVQNTDTQYF. The CDR3 nucleotides are TGTGCCACCAGCAGAGTACAGAACACAGATACGCAGTATTTT. Full variable domain (missing parts from reference TRBV15 and TRBJ2-3): DAMVIQNPRYQVTQFGKPVTLSCSQTLNHNVMYWYQQKSSQAPKLLFHYYDKDFNNEADTPDNFQSRRPNTSFCFLDIRSPGLGDTAMYLCATSRVQNTDTQYFGPGTRLTVL.

This clonotype occurred many times. CDR3 nucleotides: TGTGCCAGCAGTTTCTTACTAGCGGGTGAGCAGTACTTC. This codes for CASSFLLAGEQYF. The chain combines TRBV6-2 or TRBV6-3 with TRBJ2-7; 9 nucleotides align to TRBD2. V shed 4 bases and J 7 bases; nucleotides not matched to a gene: 5. The CDR3 runs 13 residues. Per germline, CDR1 MNHEY and CDR2 SVGEGT.

The rearrangement links TRBV18 to TRBJ1-6; tentative D call: TRBD1 (5 bases). The CDR3 covers 15 residues. Germline loops: CDR1 KGHSH, CDR2 LQKENI. Trimming shortened V by 3 bases and J by 7 bases, and 13 bases separated the two germline ends. Here the CDR3 reads CASSPGGLQNSPLHF. The DNA for the CDR3 is TGTGCCAGCTCACCGGGGGGACTTCAGAATTCACCCCTCCACTTT.

The chain carries TRBV5-6 and TRBJ1-1; D uncertain. Per the germline V gene, CDR1 is SGHDT and CDR2 is YYEEEE. The CDR3 is 17 residues long. V was pared by 1 base and J by 5 bases, with 21 bases between. CDR3 loop: CASSLWWRATSRTEAFF. DNA of the CDR3: TGTGCCAGCAGCTTGTGGTGGCGGGCTACGTCGAGAACTGAAGCTTTCTTT.

This clonotype occurred many times. This chain uses TRBV20-1 with TRBJ1-1, with D maybe TRBD1 (6 bases). Germline CDR1 DFQATT, CDR2 SNEGSKA (reference sequence). V was trimmed by 6 bases and J by 4 bases, leaving 18 bases between them. The CDR3 is 14 residues long. CDR3 nucleotide sequence: TGCAGTGCATCAAAAGGGGGATTCGTCACTGAAGCTTTCTTT. Its translation is CSASKGGFVTEAFF.

The V and J genes are TRBV7-2 and TRBJ2-7; D is uncertain. The V gene's germline CDR1 is SGHTA and CDR2 FQGNSA. Trimming left V 1 base short and J 3 bases short, with 7 bases between. The CDR3 consists of 13 residues. Written as DNA, the CDR3 is TGTGCCAGCAGCTTAGAACAGTTCTACGAGCAGTACTTC. Amino acids: CASSLEQFYEQYF.

The V gene is TRBV6-2 or TRBV6-3, the J gene TRBJ2-3; D may be TRBD1 (5 bases). Trimming stripped 0 bases from V and 7 bases from J, with 23 bases between. There are 18 residues in the CDR3. Germline CDR1 and CDR2: MNHEY and SVGEGT. CDR3 bases: TGTGCCAGCAGTTACTCAGCCCCGGACATGGGTTCGTCGCATACGCAGTATTTT. Translation gives CASSYSAPDMGSSHTQYF.

In its sample, this clonotype was seen many times. V usage is TRBV6-1 and J usage is TRBJ2-7, with TRBD1 as a possible D gene (5 bases). The CDR3 spans 9 residues. The germline V and J ends were trimmed by 11 bases and 6 bases, with 8 bases remaining between them. Germline-derived CDR1 and CDR2 are MNHNS and SASEGT. The CDR3, as DNA: TGTGCCGCAGGGATCGAGCAGTACTTC. It translates to CAAGIEQYF.

There are many counts of this clonotype. The rearrangement joins TRBV6-2 or TRBV6-3 to TRBJ1-1, with no clear D. This CDR3 comprises 15 residues. V shed 0 bases and J shed 3 bases, with 11 bases lying between them. CDR1 MNHEY and CDR2 SVGEGT come from the germline V gene. CDR3 sequence reads: CASSYSTVRHTEAFF. The CDR3 bases are TGTGCCAGCAGTTACTCTACGGTGAGGCACACTGAAGCTTTCTTT.

This clonotype has more than one count but fewer than ten. The chain uses TRBV19 and TRBJ1-6, with 8 nucleotides matching TRBD1. Germline trimming cut 3 bases from V and 8 bases from J; bases unmatched to any gene: 3. The germline V gene encodes CDR1 LNHDA and CDR2 SQIVND (reference sequence). The CDR3 runs 14 residues. The CDR3 region is CASSIRDRYSPLHF. CDR3 DNA: TGTGCCAGTAGTATCCGGGACAGGTATTCACCCCTCCACTTT.

This clonotype was picked up many times. This chain uses TRBV12-3 or TRBV12-4 with TRBJ1-1; D possibly corresponds to TRBD1 (6 bases). The CDR3 sequence is 15 residues long. The V and J ends lost 5 bases and 6 bases respectively, with 19 bases between them. CDR3 amino acids: CASSQGTGSISEAFF. CDR3 coding DNA: TGTGCCAGCAGTCAAGGAACAGGGTCTATTTCTGAAGCTTTCTTT.

Turning to this clonotype: At one of its ends the junction is not consistent with the germline gene, which may arise from a read error. V and J are TRBV30 and TRBJ1-2; no firm D call. This CDR3 has 15 amino acids. Germline V lookup: CDR1 GTSNPN, CDR2 SVGIG (reference sequence). CDR3 region: CTWSVPAIRNYGYTF. CDR3 nucleotide sequence: TGTACCTGGAGTGTACCGGCCATCAGGAACTATGGCTACACCTTC.

The table lists this clonotype with many counts. The chain employs TRBV28 and TRBJ1-6; perhaps TRBD1 as D (6 bases). There are 16 residues in the CDR3. Germline loops: CDR1 MDHEN, CDR2 SYDVKM. V lost 8 bases to trimming and J lost 6 bases, with 20 bases between them. CDR3 region: CASGSTLGRGNSPLHF. The CDR3 DNA is TGTGCCAGCGGTTCGACCTTGGGCAGGGGTAATTCACCCCTCCACTTT. Based on the CDR3 plus reference TRBV28 and TRBJ1-6, the full variable domain is DVKVTQSSRYLVKRTGEKVFLECVQDMDHENMFWYRQDPGLGLRLIYFSYDVKMKEKGDIPEGYSVSREKKERFSLILESASTNQTSMYLCASGSTLGRGNSPLHFGNGTRLTVT.

This clonotype was observed many times. V is TRBV6-9 and J is TRBJ2-7; 10 nucleotides match TRBD2. Germline V lookup: CDR1 MNHGY, CDR2 SVAAGI. J gave up 4 bases and V 3 bases, and 6 bases lay outside the gene matches. The CDR3 is 15 residues long. The CDR3 DNA reads TGTGCCAGCAGTTACGGAGTAGCGGGAGGATACGAGCAGTACTTC. Translation gives CASSYGVAGGYEQYF.

This clonotype was recorded many times. The rearrangement uses TRBV2 and TRBJ1-1, with 7 positions matching TRBD1. The junction had 8 bases not matched to a gene; V was cut back by 3 bases and J by 4 bases. Germline V CDR1 and CDR2: SNHLY, FYNNEI. The CDR3 sequence is 15 residues long. CDR3 sequence reads: CASSELRGQGTEAFF. For the CDR3, the DNA is TGTGCCAGCAGTGAGCTTAGGGGGCAAGGCACTGAAGCTTTCTTT.